This T cell receptor beta chain is drawn from a study of T cell responses to AZD1222 COVID-19 vaccine. Whole-study context: Doses given second, at about 4 or about 12 weeks, were pooled. The study, taken as a whole, reports: Spike-specific TCRs gained breadth and depth after people received two AZD1222 doses. Reportedly, close to half of spike-specific TCRs are directed against unmutated variant regions. In a largely white British group with more females than males, clonal diversity was possibly underestimated.

A remark on this clone: Its specificity is not known.

CDR3 length equals 14 residues. Germline V gene data show CDR1 as MNHEY and CDR2 as SVGAGI. V was cut by 5 bases and J by 4 bases, with 9 bases left in between. The assay was immunoSEQ multiplex PCR, and TCRdb's table has in-frame clones only and misses some. Of about 130,000 clones listed, 80% to 90% are singletons. The V gene is TRBV6-5, the J gene TRBJ1-6, with D unclear. The sequenced sample was peripheral blood, obtained on day 0 of AZD1222 vaccination. The sequence was collected from an adult in good health. CDR3 coding DNA: TGTGCCAGCAGTCAACAGAGTTATAATTCACCCCTCCACTTT. Its protein product is CASSQQSYNSPLHF.